Listed below are T cell receptor beta chains from one sample, sequenced in a study of CD8 T cells in ankylosing spondylitis. Each CDR3 protein gets one entry after TCRdb re-called the 5' RACE reads with MiXCR. The sample lists roughly 350,000 distinct CDR3 sequences, roughly 8% occurring once. Source material: blood, either unsorted or a sorted T cell fraction (not recorded which). Every receptor here comes from a male donor with ankylosing spondylitis. Both conserved end residues are part of each CDR3. Each record gives: clone size, D gene, J gene, V gene, CDR3 DNA, CDR3 protein. A D gene is named only where the DNA matches it firmly. For some rows the clone size is stated as once, few or many, or as a class when expanded; others skip it.

clone_size: many
d_call: TRBD1
j_call: TRBJ2-7
v_call: TRBV25-1
cdr3_nt: TGTGCCAGCAGTAACCGGGACAGGGGCGGCGAGCAGTACTTC
cdr3_aa: CASSNRDRGGEQYF

clone_size: NA
d_call: NA
j_call: TRBJ2-7
v_call: TRBV10-3
cdr3_nt: TGTGCCATCAGTGAGTCGGGCAAGCAAGGCGGGAACTACTACGAGCAGTACTTC
cdr3_aa: CAISESGKQGGNYYEQYF

clone_size: many
d_call: NA
j_call: TRBJ1-6
v_call: TRBV11-3
cdr3_nt: TGTGCCAGCAGCTTAGTCCTTTCCTCACCCCTCCACTTT
cdr3_aa: CASSLVLSSPLHF

clone_size: few
d_call: TRBD2
j_call: TRBJ2-5
v_call: TRBV28
cdr3_nt: TGTGCCAGCAGTTCAAGCGGGAGCCTAGAGACCCAGTACTTC
cdr3_aa: CASSSSGSLETQYF

clone_size: few
d_call: TRBD2
j_call: TRBJ2-3
v_call: TRBV7-2
cdr3_nt: TGTGCCAGCAGCTGGCGGATTAGCGGGAGCGGCGATACGCAGTATTTT
cdr3_aa: CASSWRISGSGDTQYF

clone_size: few
d_call: NA
j_call: TRBJ1-5
v_call: TRBV6-1
cdr3_nt: TGTGCCAGCAGGATCCGACCTTATGAGGTAAATCAGCCCCAGCATTTT
cdr3_aa: CASRIRPYEVNQPQHF

clone_size: NA
d_call: TRBD1
j_call: TRBJ2-5
v_call: TRBV12-3/TRBV12-4
cdr3_nt: TGTGCCAGCAGGTGGACAGGGCTCCAAGAGACCCAGTACTTC
cdr3_aa: CASRWTGLQETQYF

clone_size: few
d_call: TRBD1
j_call: TRBJ2-7
v_call: TRBV6-5
cdr3_nt: TGTGCCAGCAGTTACCCGGGACAGGGAATCTACGAGCAGTACTTC
cdr3_aa: CASSYPGQGIYEQYF

clone_size: many
d_call: NA
j_call: TRBJ2-6
v_call: TRBV3-1
cdr3_nt: TGTGCCAGCAGCCAGGAAAGGTCTGGGGCCAACGTCCTGACTTTC
cdr3_aa: CASSQERSGANVLTF

clone_size: NA
d_call: NA
j_call: TRBJ2-3
v_call: TRBV5-5
cdr3_nt: TGTGCCACCTCCTCAGGAGGGGGGGCCGATACGCAGTATTTT
cdr3_aa: CATSSGGGADTQYF

clone_size: few
d_call: NA
j_call: TRBJ1-2
v_call: TRBV6-5
cdr3_nt: TGTGCCAGCAGTAGGGGGACGGTCGGCTACACCTTC
cdr3_aa: CASSRGTVGYTF

clone_size: NA
d_call: NA
j_call: TRBJ2-1
v_call: TRBV11-1
cdr3_nt: TGTGCCAGCAGCCCCTGGGACCTCAAAAACAATGAGCAGTTCTTC
cdr3_aa: CASSPWDLKNNEQFF

clone_size: NA
d_call: TRBD2
j_call: TRBJ2-2
v_call: TRBV4-1
cdr3_nt: TGCGCCAGCAGCCAAGGCCTGGGAGGGCTTGGGACCGGGGAGCTGTTTTTT
cdr3_aa: CASSQGLGGLGTGELFF

clone_size: few
d_call: TRBD2
j_call: TRBJ2-1
v_call: TRBV27
cdr3_nt: TGTGCCAGCAGCTTATCTCTAGCGGGCGCTTACAATGAGCAGTTCTTC
cdr3_aa: CASSLSLAGAYNEQFF

clone_size: many
d_call: TRBD1
j_call: TRBJ2-2
v_call: TRBV5-1
cdr3_nt: TGCGCCAGCAACACCCCCCCGGGACAGGATGGTGCCGGGGAGCTGTTTTTT
cdr3_aa: CASNTPPGQDGAGELFF

clone_size: many
d_call: NA
j_call: TRBJ1-1
v_call: TRBV10-3
cdr3_nt: TGTGCCATCAGCGGAACAGGGGAAGCTTTCTTT
cdr3_aa: CAISGTGEAFF

clone_size: many
d_call: NA
j_call: TRBJ1-3
v_call: TRBV12-3/TRBV12-4
cdr3_nt: TGTGCCAGCAGTCCGAATCTCTCGCCTGGAAACACCATATATTTT
cdr3_aa: CASSPNLSPGNTIYF

clone_size: NA
d_call: NA
j_call: TRBJ1-2
v_call: TRBV20-1
cdr3_nt: TGCAGTGCCAGGTCGACGCATTATGGCTACACCTTC
cdr3_aa: CSARSTHYGYTF

clone_size: NA
d_call: NA
j_call: TRBJ2-3
v_call: TRBV20-1
cdr3_nt: TGCAGTGCTAATCCTGGCGGGGCTAGCACAGATACGCAGTATTTT
cdr3_aa: CSANPGGASTDTQYF

clone_size: many
d_call: NA
j_call: TRBJ2-7
v_call: TRBV28
cdr3_nt: TGTGCCAGCAGTCCGTTGGACCTAGGGGCCTACGAGCAGTACTTC
cdr3_aa: CASSPLDLGAYEQYF

clone_size: few
d_call: NA
j_call: TRBJ1-6
v_call: TRBV20-1
cdr3_nt: TGCAGTGCTAGAGACCCGGGGCACTCACCCCTCCACTTT
cdr3_aa: CSARDPGHSPLHF

clone_size: NA
d_call: NA
j_call: TRBJ2-3
v_call: TRBV20-1
cdr3_nt: TGCAGTGCTAGAGTTACAGGAACCACAGATACGCAGTATTTT
cdr3_aa: CSARVTGTTDTQYF

clone_size: NA
d_call: TRBD1
j_call: TRBJ2-3
v_call: TRBV6-4
cdr3_nt: TGTGCCAGCAGACACAGGGGACCCACAGATACGCAGTATTTT
cdr3_aa: CASRHRGPTDTQYF